The text below deals with one T cell receptor beta chain. Its target is unknown. The germline V gene has CDR1 SGHNT and CDR2 YYREEE (reference sequence). V lost 0 bases and J 0 bases, leaving 11 bases between the germline ends. The CDR3 runs 16 residues. Profiling relied on immunoSEQ multiplex PCR, and the TCRdb table lists in-frame clones only, not all of them. The sample has 60,000 to 90,000 clones, more than 75% seen once. This sample is drawn from a study of OX40 agonist ivuxolimab in advanced cancers. Whole-study context: An anti-OX40 (CD134) antibody with agonistic activity, ivuxolimab, was administered to patients. Whole-study results and caveats: Circulating CD4+ and CD8+ T cells showed clonal expansion by week 6 at 0.1 to 3.0 mg/kg.

This receptor was obtained from an adult with an advanced solid tumor such as melanoma, head and neck, liver or kidney cancer. Sample: CD4+ or CD8+ T cells sorted from blood, taken in a trial of the OX40 agonist ivuxolimab. This chain connects TRBV5-4 to TRBJ2-3, with D possibly TRBD2 on 5 matching bases. The CDR3, as DNA: TGTGCCAGCAGCTTGGGAGTAGCGTCTAGCACAGATACGCAGTATTTT. It translates to CASSLGVASSTDTQYF.